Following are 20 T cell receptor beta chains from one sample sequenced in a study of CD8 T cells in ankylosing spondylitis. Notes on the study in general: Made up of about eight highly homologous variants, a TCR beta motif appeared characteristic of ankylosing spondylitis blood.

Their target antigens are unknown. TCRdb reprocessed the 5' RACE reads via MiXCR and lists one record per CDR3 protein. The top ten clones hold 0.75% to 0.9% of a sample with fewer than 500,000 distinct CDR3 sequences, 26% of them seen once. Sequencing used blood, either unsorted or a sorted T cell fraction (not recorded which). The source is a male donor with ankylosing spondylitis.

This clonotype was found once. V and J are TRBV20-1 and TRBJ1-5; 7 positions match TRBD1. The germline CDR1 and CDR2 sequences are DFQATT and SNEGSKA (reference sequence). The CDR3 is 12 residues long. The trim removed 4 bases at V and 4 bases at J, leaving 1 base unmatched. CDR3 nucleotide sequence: TGCAGTGCTATACAGGGGAATCAGCCCCAGCATTTT. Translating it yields CSAIQGNQPQHF.

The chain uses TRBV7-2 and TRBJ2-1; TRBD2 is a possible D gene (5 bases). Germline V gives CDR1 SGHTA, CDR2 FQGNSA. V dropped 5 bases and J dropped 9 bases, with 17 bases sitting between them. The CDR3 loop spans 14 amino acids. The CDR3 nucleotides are TGTGCCAGCAGCCGTCTTTCGAGGGCCACTGAGCAGTTCTTC. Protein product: CASSRLSRATEQFF. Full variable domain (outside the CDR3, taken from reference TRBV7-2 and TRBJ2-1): GAGVSQSPSNKVTEKGKDVELRCDPISGHTALYWYRQSLGQGLEFLIYFQGNSAPDKSGLPSDRFSAERTGGSVSTLTIQRTQQEDSAVYLCASSRLSRATEQFFGPGTRLTVL.

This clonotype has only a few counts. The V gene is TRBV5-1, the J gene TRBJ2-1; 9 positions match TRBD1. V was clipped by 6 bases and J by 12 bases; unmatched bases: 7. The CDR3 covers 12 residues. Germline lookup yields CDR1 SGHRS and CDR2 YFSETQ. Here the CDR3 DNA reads TGCGCCAGCAAGGGACAGGGTCCGTCGCAGTTCTTC. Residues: CASKGQGPSQFF.

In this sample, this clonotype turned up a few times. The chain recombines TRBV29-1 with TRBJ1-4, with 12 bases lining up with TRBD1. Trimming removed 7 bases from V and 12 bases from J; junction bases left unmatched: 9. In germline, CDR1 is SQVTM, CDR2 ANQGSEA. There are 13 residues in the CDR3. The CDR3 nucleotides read TGCAGCGCCGGGACAGGGGGCGGAGGGGAACTGTTTTTT. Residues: CSAGTGGGGELFF. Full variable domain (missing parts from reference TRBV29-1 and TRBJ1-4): SAVISQKPSRDICQRGTSLTIQCQVDSQVTMMFWYRQQPGQSLTLIATANQGSEATYESGFVIDKFPISRPNLTFSTLTVSNMSPEDSSIYLCSAGTGGGGELFFGSGTQLSVL.

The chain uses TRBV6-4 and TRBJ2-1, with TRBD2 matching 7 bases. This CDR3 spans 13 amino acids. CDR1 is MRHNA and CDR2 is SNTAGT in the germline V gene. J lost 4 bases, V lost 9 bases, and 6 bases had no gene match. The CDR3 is CARGGTPYNEQFF. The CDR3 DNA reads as TGTGCCAGGGGGGGGACGCCATACAATGAGCAGTTCTTC.

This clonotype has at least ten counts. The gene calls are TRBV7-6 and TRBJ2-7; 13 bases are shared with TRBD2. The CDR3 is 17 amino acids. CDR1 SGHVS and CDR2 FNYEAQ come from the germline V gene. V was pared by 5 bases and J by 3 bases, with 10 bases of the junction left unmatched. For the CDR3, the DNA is TGTGCCAGCAGCCCTGGGACTAGCGGGACCCGATTCTACGAGCAGTACTTC. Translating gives CASSPGTSGTRFYEQYF.

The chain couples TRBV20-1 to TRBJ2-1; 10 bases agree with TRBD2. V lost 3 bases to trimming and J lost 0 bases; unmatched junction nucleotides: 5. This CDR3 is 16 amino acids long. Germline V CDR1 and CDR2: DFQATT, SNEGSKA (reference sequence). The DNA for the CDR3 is TGCAGTGCTAGGGCTAGCGGGAGTAACTCCTACAATGAGCAGTTCTTC. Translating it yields CSARASGSNSYNEQFF.

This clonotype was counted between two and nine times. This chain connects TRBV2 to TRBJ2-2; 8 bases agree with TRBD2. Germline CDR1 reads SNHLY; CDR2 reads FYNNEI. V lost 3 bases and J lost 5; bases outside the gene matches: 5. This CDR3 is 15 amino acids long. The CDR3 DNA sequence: TGTGCCAGCAGTGACGTGGCGGGAGGAACCGGGGAGCTGTTTTTT. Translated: CASSDVAGGTGELFF. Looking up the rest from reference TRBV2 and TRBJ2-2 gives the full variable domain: EPEVTQTPSHQVTQMGQEVILRCVPISNHLYFYWYRQILGQKVEFLVSFYNNEISEKSEIFDDQFSVERPDGSNFTLKIRSTKLEDSAMYFCASSDVAGGTGELFFGEGSRLTVL.

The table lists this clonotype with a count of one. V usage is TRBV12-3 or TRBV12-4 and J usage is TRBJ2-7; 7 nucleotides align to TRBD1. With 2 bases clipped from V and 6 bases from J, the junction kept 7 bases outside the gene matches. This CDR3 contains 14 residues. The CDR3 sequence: CASSLWGRGTEQYV. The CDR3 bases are TGTGCCAGCAGTTTATGGGGCAGGGGGACCGAGCAGTACGTC.

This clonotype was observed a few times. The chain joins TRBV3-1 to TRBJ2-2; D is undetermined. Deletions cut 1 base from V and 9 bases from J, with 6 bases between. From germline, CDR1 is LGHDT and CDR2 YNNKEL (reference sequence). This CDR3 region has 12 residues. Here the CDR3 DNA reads TGTGCCAGCAGCCAAGGACCGAGGGAGCTGTTTTTT. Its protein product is CASSQGPRELFF. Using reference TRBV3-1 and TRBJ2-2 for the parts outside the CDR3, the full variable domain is DTAVSQTPKYLVTQMGNDKSIKCEQNLGHDTMYWYKQDSKKFLKIMFSYNNKELIINETVPNRFSPKSPDKAHLNLHINSLELGDSAVYFCASSQGPRELFFGEGSRLTVL.

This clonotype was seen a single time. The CDR3 protein is CASSEGLAHEQYV. CDR3 coding DNA: TGTGCCAGCAGTGAAGGTTTAGCGCACGAGCAGTACGTC. V is TRBV6-1 and J is TRBJ2-7, with TRBD2 as a possible D gene (5 bases). This CDR3 is built from 13 residues. Germline loops: CDR1 MNHNS, CDR2 SASEGT. Trimming took off 1 base at V and 5 bases at J, with 9 bases between the two ends.

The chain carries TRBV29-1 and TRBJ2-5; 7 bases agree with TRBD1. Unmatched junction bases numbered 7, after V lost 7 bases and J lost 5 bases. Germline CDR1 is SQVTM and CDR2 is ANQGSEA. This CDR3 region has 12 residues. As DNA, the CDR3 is TGCAGCGGTGGCCCGACAGGGGAGACCCAGTACTTC. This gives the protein CSGGPTGETQYF.

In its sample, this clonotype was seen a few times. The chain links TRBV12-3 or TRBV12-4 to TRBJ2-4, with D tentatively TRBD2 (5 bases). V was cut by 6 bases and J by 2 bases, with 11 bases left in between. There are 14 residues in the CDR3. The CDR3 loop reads CASRRAGSKNIQYF. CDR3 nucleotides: TGTGCCAGCAGGCGGGCGGGTTCCAAAAACATTCAGTACTTC.

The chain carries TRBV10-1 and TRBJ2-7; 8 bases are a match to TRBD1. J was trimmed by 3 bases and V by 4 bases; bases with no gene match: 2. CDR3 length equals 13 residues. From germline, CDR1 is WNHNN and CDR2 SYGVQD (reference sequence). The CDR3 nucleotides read TGCGCCAGCAGTGCAGGGGGCGGCTACGAGCAGTACGTC. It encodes CASSAGGGYEQYV.

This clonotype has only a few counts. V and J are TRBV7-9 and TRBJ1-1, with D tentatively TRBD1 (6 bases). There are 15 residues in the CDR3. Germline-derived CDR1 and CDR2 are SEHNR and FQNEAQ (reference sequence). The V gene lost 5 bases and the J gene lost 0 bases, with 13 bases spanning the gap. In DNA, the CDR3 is TGTGCCAGCAGCCCAAGGACAGAAATGAACACTGAAGCTTTCTTT. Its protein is CASSPRTEMNTEAFF.

CDR3 in amino acids: CASSDKGPISTDTQYF. The CDR3 nucleotides are TGTGCCAGCAGCGACAAGGGACCTATTAGCACAGATACGCAGTATTTT. The chain employs TRBV7-2 and TRBJ2-3; possibly TRBD1 or TRBD2 for D (5 bases each). The ends were cut back, 5 bases at V and 0 bases at J, with 15 bases in the middle. CDR1 SGHTA and CDR2 FQGNSA come from the germline V gene. The CDR3 extends over 16 amino acids.

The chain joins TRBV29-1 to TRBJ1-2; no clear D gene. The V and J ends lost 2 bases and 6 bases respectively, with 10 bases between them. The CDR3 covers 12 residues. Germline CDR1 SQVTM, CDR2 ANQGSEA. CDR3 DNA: TGCAGCGTTGAATTCCGGTCCCATGGCTACACCTTC. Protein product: CSVEFRSHGYTF. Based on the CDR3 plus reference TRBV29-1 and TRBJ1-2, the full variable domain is SAVISQKPSRDICQRGTSLTIQCQVDSQVTMMFWYRQQPGQSLTLIATANQGSEATYESGFVIDKFPISRPNLTFSTLTVSNMSPEDSSIYLCSVEFRSHGYTFGSGTRLTVV.

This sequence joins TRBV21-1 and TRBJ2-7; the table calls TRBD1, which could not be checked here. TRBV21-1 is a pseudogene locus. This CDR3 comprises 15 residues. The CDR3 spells CASTNFRDRSYEQYV. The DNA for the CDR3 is TGTGCCAGCACCAATTTCCGGGACAGGTCCTACGAGCAGTACGTC.

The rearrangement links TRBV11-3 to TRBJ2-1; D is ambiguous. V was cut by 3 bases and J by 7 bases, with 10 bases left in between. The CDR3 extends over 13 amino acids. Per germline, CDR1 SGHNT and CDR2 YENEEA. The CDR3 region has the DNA TGTGCCAGCAGCTTTTTATCCGGAAATGAGCAGTTCTTC. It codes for CASSFLSGNEQFF.

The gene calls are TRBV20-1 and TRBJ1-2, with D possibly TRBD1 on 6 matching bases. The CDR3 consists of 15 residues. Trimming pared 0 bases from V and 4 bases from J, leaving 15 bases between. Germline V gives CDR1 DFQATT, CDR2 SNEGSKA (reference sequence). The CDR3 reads CSARDWGDRTYGYTF. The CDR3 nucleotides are TGCAGTGCTAGAGATTGGGGCGACAGGACCTATGGCTACACCTTC.